One sample yielded the 18 T cell receptor beta chains listed below, sequenced in a study of T-cell reconstitution after alpha-beta-depleted transplantation in children. Unique molecular identifiers tagged the TCRbeta library. One entry per CDR3 protein, called by TCRdb with MiXCR from the PCR reads. In the table there are hundreds of thousands of distinct CDR3 sequences, around a tenth of which are singletons. Sequenced here: peripheral blood, sampled 180 days after TCRalphabeta/CD19-depleted stem cell transplant. The receptor source for this set is a male patient aged 2 to 10 who had a stem cell transplant for chronic granulomatous disease, so the T cells may come from the graft donor.

The J gene is TRBJ2-6, the V gene TRBV20-1; 8 nucleotides agree with TRBD1. CDR1 is DFQATT and CDR2 is SNEGSKA in the germline V gene (reference sequence). CDR3 size: 17 residues. Trimming cost V 6 bases and J 3 bases; bases outside gene matches: 13. In nucleotides, the CDR3 is TGCAGTGCCTCCAGCCAGGGGGCGGGCTTTGGGGCCAACGTCCTGACTTTC. Protein sequence: CSASSQGAGFGANVLTF.

This clonotype was seen a handful of times. The chain recombines TRBV7-9 with TRBJ2-3; a possible D gene is TRBD1 (8 bases). V was clipped by 7 bases and J by 0 bases, with 14 bases between them. The germline V gene has CDR1 SEHNR and CDR2 FQNEAQ (reference sequence). The CDR3 contains 15 residues. DNA of the CDR3: TGTGCCAGCACCCGGGGGGACAGGAGCACAGATACGCAGTATTTT. Amino acids: CASTRGDRSTDTQYF.

This clonotype was counted at least ten times. The chain is built from TRBV19 and TRBJ2-5, with TRBD2 as a possible D gene (5 bases). The germline gives CDR1 LNHDA, CDR2 SQIVND (reference sequence). Deletions cut 0 bases from V and 5 bases from J, with 7 bases between. The CDR3 extends over 13 amino acids. CDR3 bases: TGTGCCAGTAGTATAGATCCGGGGGAGACCCAGTACTTC. This gives the protein CASSIDPGETQYF. The whole variable domain, remainder taken from reference TRBV19 and TRBJ2-5, is DGGITQSPKYLFRKEGQNVTLSCEQNLNHDAMYWYRQDPGQGLRLIYYSQIVNDFQKGDIAEGYSVSREKKESFPLTVTSAQKNPTAFYLCASSIDPGETQYFGPGTRLLVL.

This clonotype was found many times. This chain joins TRBV12-5 and TRBJ2-3; TRBD1 agrees at 8 bases. CDR3 length: 14 amino acids. In germline, CDR1 is LGHNT, CDR2 FRNRAP. The V and J ends lost 6 bases and 2 bases, in that order; junction bases with no gene match: 4. For the CDR3, the DNA is TGTGCTAGTGGCCCGGACAGGGTCACAGATACGCAGTATTTT. This sequence encodes CASGPDRVTDTQYF.

This clonotype was picked up many times. This sequence joins TRBV7-6 and TRBJ1-2; 9 nucleotides align to TRBD1. V lost 5 bases and J lost 3; bases outside the gene matches: 10. This CDR3 has 16 residues. Germline V gene lookup returns CDR1 SGHVS and CDR2 FNYEAQ. CDR3 nucleotides: TGTGCCAGCAGCCTTACAGGGGGCGCTTCTTACTATGGCTACACCTTC. Protein: CASSLTGGASYYGYTF. The full variable domain, completed using reference TRBV7-6 and TRBJ1-2, is GAGVSQSPRYKVTKRGQDVALRCDPISGHVSLYWYRQALGQGPEFLTYFNYEAQQDKSGLPNDRFSAERPEGSISTLTIQRTEQRDSAMYRCASSLTGGASYYGYTFGSGTRLTVV.

This clonotype was seen at least ten times. This chain uses TRBV7-9 with TRBJ1-2; D uncertain. V lost 5 bases to trimming and J lost 0 bases, with 4 bases between them. The CDR3 length is 12 residues. Per the germline V gene, CDR1 is SEHNR and CDR2 is FQNEAQ (reference sequence). The CDR3 is CASSATNYGYTF. The CDR3 DNA is TGTGCCAGCAGCGCCACTAACTATGGCTACACCTTC. The whole variable domain, remainder taken from reference TRBV7-9 and TRBJ1-2, is DTGVSQNPRHKITKRGQNVTFRCDPISEHNRLYWYRQTLGQGPEFLTYFQNEAQLEKSRLLSDRFSAERPKGSFSTLEIQRTEQGDSAMYLCASSATNYGYTFGSGTRLTVV.

This clonotype appeared many times. V usage is TRBV7-2 and J usage is TRBJ2-1; 9 bases are shared with TRBD2. The length of the CDR3 is 14 residues. Trimming removed 7 bases from V and 3 bases from J; junction bases left unmatched: 4. Germline CDR1 and CDR2: SGHTA and FQGNSA. CDR3 amino acids: CASKRLAVYNEQFF. Here the CDR3 DNA reads TGTGCCAGCAAGAGACTAGCGGTCTACAATGAGCAGTTCTTC.

This clonotype was counted only a few times. The V call is TRBV20-1, the J call TRBJ2-2; a weak D match, TRBD1 (5 bases). Germline V lookup: CDR1 DFQATT, CDR2 SNEGSKA (reference sequence). The length of the CDR3 is 13 residues. The V and J ends lost 6 bases and 6 bases respectively, with 14 bases between them. CDR3: CSARTSRSGELFF. CDR3 coding DNA: TGCAGTGCAAGGACAAGCCGCTCCGGGGAGCTGTTTTTT.

This clonotype was seen repeatedly, ten times or more. The V call is TRBV11-1, the J call TRBJ2-7; TRBD2 aligns across 11 bases. CDR1 is SGHAT, CDR2 FQDESV, per germline (reference sequence). The CDR3 loop spans 14 amino acids. The ends lost 5 bases at V and 2 bases at J; junction bases unmatched: 2. CDR3 sequence (DNA): TGTGCCAGCAGCCAGGGACTAGCGGCCTACGAGCAGTACTTC. This codes for CASSQGLAAYEQYF.

This clonotype has ten or more counts. V gene TRBV28 combines with J gene TRBJ2-7; D not resolved. Trimming took 7 bases from V and 2 from J, leaving 9 bases between them. The CDR3 spans 12 residues. Germline V gene data show CDR1 as MDHEN and CDR2 as SYDVKM. The CDR3 loop is CASTRATYEQYF. The CDR3 nucleotides read TGTGCCAGCACTCGGGCTACCTACGAGCAGTACTTC.

This clonotype was seen ten or more times. The V and J genes are TRBV11-1 and TRBJ2-2; 11 nucleotides match TRBD1. V gave up 5 bases and J gave up 1 base; unmatched junction bases: 12. The CDR3 totals 19 residues. CDR1 is SGHAT, CDR2 FQDESV, per germline (reference sequence). The CDR3 spells CASSPRDRGTNLNTGELFF. The CDR3 coding sequence is TGTGCCAGCAGCCCCAGGGACAGGGGGACTAACTTGAACACCGGGGAGCTGTTTTTT.

This clonotype was counted at least ten times. The chain combines TRBV20-1 with TRBJ1-4; 8 bases fit TRBD1. V dropped 3 bases and J dropped 5; count of bases not matched to a gene: 5. The length of the CDR3 is 14 residues. CDR1 DFQATT and CDR2 SNEGSKA come from the germline V gene (reference sequence). CDR3 coding DNA: TGCAGTGCTAGGAGGGACAGGCTCAATGAAAAACTGTTTTTT. Its translation: CSARRDRLNEKLFF.

This clonotype has a count of ten or more. V is TRBV20-1 and J is TRBJ2-7, with D possibly matching TRBD2 (6 bases). The CDR3 has 15 residues. Germline V gene sequence: CDR1 DFQATT, CDR2 SNEGSKA (reference sequence). Trimming stripped 0 bases from V and 7 bases from J, with 19 bases between. CDR3 amino acids: CSARDISSGPSEQYF. CDR3 coding DNA: TGCAGTGCTAGAGATATCTCCAGCGGGCCGTCGGAGCAGTACTTC.

In this sample, this clonotype turned up many times. The V gene is TRBV5-1, the J gene TRBJ2-1; D perhaps matches TRBD2 (6 bases). V was trimmed by 2 bases and J by 2 bases, leaving 8 bases between them. CDR3 length: 14 residues. From germline, CDR1 is SGHRS and CDR2 YFSETQ. CDR3 DNA: TGCGCCAGCAGCTTAGGAGGGGCCTACAATGAGCAGTTCTTC. Translating it yields CASSLGGAYNEQFF.

As for this clonotype: With a much larger clone just one base away, this may be a read error. The CDR3 nucleotides are TGTGCCAGCAGCTTGTGGGAGACCCAGCACTTC. Its protein product is CASSLWETQHF. V gene TRBV7-2 combines with J gene TRBJ2-5; tentative D call: TRBD2 (5 bases). CDR3 length: 11 residues. The germline V gene has CDR1 SGHTA and CDR2 FQGNSA.

This clonotype was counted many times. This chain joins TRBV11-2 and TRBJ2-6, with D perhaps TRBD1 (5 bases). Looked up from germline, CDR1 is SGHAT and CDR2 is FQNNGV. V lost 5 bases, J lost 3 bases, and 14 bases lay in between. This CDR3 has 16 residues. The CDR3 coding sequence is TGTGCCAGCAGCCCACACCAGGGTAATGGGGCCAACGTCCTGACTTTC. Amino acid sequence: CASSPHQGNGANVLTF.

This clonotype was observed many times. The chain carries TRBV29-1 and TRBJ2-5, with D maybe TRBD2 (6 bases). V dropped 4 bases and J dropped 2 bases, with 14 bases sitting between them. The CDR3 runs to 14 residues. Germline V CDR1 and CDR2: SQVTM, ANQGSEA. DNA of the CDR3: TGCAGCGTTGTCGGACTACCAAATCAAGAGACCCAGTACTTC. It codes for CSVVGLPNQETQYF.

This clonotype has a count of ten or more. This chain connects TRBV15 to TRBJ2-7, with no clear D. Germline CDR1 is LNHNV and CDR2 is YYDKDF (reference sequence). V gave up 1 base and J gave up 4 bases, with 8 bases separating them. This CDR3 is 13 amino acids long. The CDR3 DNA reads TGTGCCACCAGCAGAGGGCCAGAGTACGAGCAGTACTTC. As protein: CATSRGPEYEQYF. The full variable domain, rest sourced from reference TRBV15 and TRBJ2-7, is DAMVIQNPRYQVTQFGKPVTLSCSQTLNHNVMYWYQQKSSQAPKLLFHYYDKDFNNEADTPDNFQSRRPNTSFCFLDIRSPGLGDTAMYLCATSRGPEYEQYFGPGTRLTVT.